The T cell receptor beta chain described here comes from a study of vaccination and CD4 T cells after COVID-19. Between the trimmed V and J ends, which lost 1 base and 4 bases, there was a span of 15 bases. CDR3 size: 16 residues. Germline assignment: CDR1 LNHDA and CDR2 SQIVND (reference sequence). TCRdb re-called the PCR reads through MiXCR, storing one row per CDR3 protein. The data show about 31,000 distinct CDR3 sequences, about 47% seen once. Indicated time point: late sampling 161 to 241 days after vaccination in a few convalescent patients. The clonotype comes from a human donor who had recovered from COVID-19. Sequenced here: CD4+ T cells from blood, sampled about 7 months after SARS-CoV-2 vaccination. This chain links TRBV19 with TRBJ2-3; a possible D gene is TRBD2 (6 bases). CDR3 nucleotides: TGTGCCAGTAGTATAGTCCCGGGAGACGGGGCAGATACGCAGTATTTT. Protein sequence: CASSIVPGDGADTQYF.